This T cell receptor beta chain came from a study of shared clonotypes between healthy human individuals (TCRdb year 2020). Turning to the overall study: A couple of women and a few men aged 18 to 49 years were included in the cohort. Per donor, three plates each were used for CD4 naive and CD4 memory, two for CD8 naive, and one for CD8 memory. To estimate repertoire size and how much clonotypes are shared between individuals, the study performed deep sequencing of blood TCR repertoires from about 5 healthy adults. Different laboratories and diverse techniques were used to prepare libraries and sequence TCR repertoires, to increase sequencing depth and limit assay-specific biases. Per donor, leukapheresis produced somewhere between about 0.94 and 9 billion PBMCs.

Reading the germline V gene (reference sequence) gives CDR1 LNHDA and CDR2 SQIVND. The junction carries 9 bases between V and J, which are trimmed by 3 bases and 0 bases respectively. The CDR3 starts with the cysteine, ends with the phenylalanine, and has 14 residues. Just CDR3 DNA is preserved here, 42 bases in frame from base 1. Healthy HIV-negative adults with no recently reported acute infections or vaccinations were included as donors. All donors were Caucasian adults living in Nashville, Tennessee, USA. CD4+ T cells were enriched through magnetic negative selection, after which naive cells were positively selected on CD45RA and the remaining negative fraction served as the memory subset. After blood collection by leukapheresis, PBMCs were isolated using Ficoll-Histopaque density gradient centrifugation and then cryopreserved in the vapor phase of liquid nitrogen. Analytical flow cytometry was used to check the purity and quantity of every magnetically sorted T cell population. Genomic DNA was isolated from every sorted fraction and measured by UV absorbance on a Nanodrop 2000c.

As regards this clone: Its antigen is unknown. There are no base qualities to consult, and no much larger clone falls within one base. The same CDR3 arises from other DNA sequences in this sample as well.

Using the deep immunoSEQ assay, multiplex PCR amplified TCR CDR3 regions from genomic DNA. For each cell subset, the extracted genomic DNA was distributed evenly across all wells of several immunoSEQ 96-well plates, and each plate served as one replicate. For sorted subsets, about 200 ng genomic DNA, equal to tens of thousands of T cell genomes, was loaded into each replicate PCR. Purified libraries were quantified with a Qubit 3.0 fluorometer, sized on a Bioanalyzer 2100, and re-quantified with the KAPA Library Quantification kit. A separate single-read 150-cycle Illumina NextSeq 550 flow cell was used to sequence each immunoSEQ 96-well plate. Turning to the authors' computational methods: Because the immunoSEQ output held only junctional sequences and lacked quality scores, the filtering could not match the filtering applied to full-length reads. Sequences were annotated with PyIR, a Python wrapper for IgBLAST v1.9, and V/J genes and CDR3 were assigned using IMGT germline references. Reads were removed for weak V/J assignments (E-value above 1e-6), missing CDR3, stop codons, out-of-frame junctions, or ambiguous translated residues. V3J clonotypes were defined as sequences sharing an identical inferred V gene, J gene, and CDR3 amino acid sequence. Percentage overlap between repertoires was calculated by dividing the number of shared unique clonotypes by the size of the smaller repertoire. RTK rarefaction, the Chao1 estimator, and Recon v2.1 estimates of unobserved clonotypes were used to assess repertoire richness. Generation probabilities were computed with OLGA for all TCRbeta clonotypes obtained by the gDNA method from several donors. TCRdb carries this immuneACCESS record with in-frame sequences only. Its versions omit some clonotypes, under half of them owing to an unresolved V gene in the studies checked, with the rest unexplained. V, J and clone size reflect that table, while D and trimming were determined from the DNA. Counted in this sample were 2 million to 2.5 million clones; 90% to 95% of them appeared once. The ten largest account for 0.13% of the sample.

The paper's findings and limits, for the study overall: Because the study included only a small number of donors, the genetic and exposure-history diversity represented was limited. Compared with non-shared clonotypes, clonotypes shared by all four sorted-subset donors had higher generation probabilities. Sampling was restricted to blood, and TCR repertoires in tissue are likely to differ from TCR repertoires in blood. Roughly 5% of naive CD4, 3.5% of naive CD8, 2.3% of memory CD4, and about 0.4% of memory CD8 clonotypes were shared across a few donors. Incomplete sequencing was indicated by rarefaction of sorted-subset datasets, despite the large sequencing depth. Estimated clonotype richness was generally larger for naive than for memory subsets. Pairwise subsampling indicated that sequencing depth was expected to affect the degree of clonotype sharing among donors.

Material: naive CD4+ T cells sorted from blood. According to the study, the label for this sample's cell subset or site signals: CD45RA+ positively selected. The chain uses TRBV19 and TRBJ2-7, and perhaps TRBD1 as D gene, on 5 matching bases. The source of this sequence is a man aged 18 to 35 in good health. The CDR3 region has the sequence CASSMGQGSYEQYF. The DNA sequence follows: TGTGCCAGTAGTATGGGGCAGGGCTCCTACGAGCAGTACTTC. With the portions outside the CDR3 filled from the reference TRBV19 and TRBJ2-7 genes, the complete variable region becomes DGGITQSPKYLFRKEGQNVTLSCEQNLNHDAMYWYRQDPGQGLRLIYYSQIVNDFQKGDIAEGYSVSREKKESFPLTVTSAQKNPTAFYLCASSMGQGSYEQYFGPGTRLTVT.